A selection of T cell receptor beta chains follows, all from one sample in a study of cytomegalovirus exposure and HLA in healthy donors. Libraries were prepared by immunoSEQ multiplex PCR; TCRdb keeps only in-frame clonotypes and omits some of them. The sample has 100,000 or so clones, about 83% seen once. The specimen was PBMCs. These receptors were taken from a woman in her twenties or thirties in good health and CMV-seronegative. Each CDR3 is given with its conserved first and last residue. The D gene is left open where the match is weak. Some rows have no size entry. The others give once, few or many, or a class for an expanded clone.

>TRBD2|TRBJ2-2|NA|TRBV29-1
CSGRTSADTGELFF
TGCAGCGGGCGGACTAGCGCTGACACCGGGGAGCTGTTTTTT
>NA|TRBJ2-7|NA|TRBV2
CASKREAYEQYF
TGTGCCAGCAAGAGGGAAGCCTACGAGCAGTACTTC
>NA|TRBJ2-2|NA|TRBV10-1
CASSDPTGLTGELFF
TGCGCCAGCAGTGACCCTACAGGGTTGACCGGGGAGCTGTTTTTT
>TRBD1|TRBJ1-2|NA|TRBV9
CASSNRQGANYGYTF
TGTGCCAGCAGCAATAGACAGGGGGCAAACTATGGCTACACCTTC
>NA|TRBJ1-2|NA|TRBV7-8
CASSLERTNYGYTF
TGTGCCAGCAGCTTAGAGCGGACTAACTATGGCTACACCTTC
>TRBD1|TRBJ1-2|NA|TRBV4-3
CASSPVYRDRVVGYTF
TGCGCCAGCAGCCCCGTTTACCGGGACAGGGTAGTTGGCTACACCTTC
>NA|TRBJ1-2|NA|TRBV28
CASSSLREGFYGYTF
TGTGCCAGCAGTTCGTTGAGGGAGGGGTTCTATGGCTACACCTTC
>NA|TRBJ1-5|NA|TRBV29-1
CSVGAGLDQPQHF
TGCAGCGTTGGGGCAGGGCTCGATCAGCCCCAGCATTTT
>TRBD2|TRBJ2-1|NA|TRBV5-1
CASSPRTSGGYNEQFF
TGCGCCAGCAGCCCGAGGACTAGCGGGGGATACAATGAGCAGTTCTTC
>TRBD2|TRBJ2-1|NA|TRBV7-8
CASSPGTSGSSWVQFF
TGTGCCAGCAGCCCCGGGACTAGCGGGAGCAGTTGGGTCCAGTTCTTC
>TRBD2|TRBJ2-7|NA|TRBV4-3
CASSRGLAGGGEQYF
TGCGCCAGCAGCCGAGGACTAGCGGGAGGTGGGGAGCAGTACTTC
>NA|TRBJ2-2|NA|TRBV9
CASSVELRGTGELFF
TGTGCCAGCAGCGTAGAGTTAAGAGGGACAGGGGAGCTGTTTTTT
>NA|TRBJ1-1|NA|TRBV20-1
CSARASGWAFF
TGCAGTGCTCGAGCCTCAGGGTGGGCTTTCTTT
>NA|TRBJ2-7|NA|TRBV15
CATSRGEYEQYF
TGTGCCACCAGCAGAGGCGAGTACGAGCAGTACTTC
>TRBD1|TRBJ2-5|NA|TRBV5-1
CASSFRQGAREETQYF
TGCGCCAGCAGCTTCAGGCAGGGGGCGAGGGAGGAGACCCAGTACTTC
>NA|TRBJ1-1|NA|TRBV2
CASSEGAGPTEAFF
TGTGCCAGCAGTGAAGGGGCAGGGCCCACTGAAGCTTTCTTT
>NA|TRBJ2-2|NA|TRBV28
CASSPPGLPNTGELFF
TGTGCCAGCAGTCCACCTGGACTACCCAATACCGGGGAGCTGTTTTTT
>TRBD1|TRBJ1-6|once|TRBV6-6
CASRSRQGAGSPLHF
TGTGCCAGCAGATCTAGACAGGGGGCCGGTTCACCCCTCCACTTT
>NA|TRBJ2-3|NA|TRBV29-1
CSVDSGTDTQYF
TGCAGCGTTGACTCGGGGACAGATACGCAGTATTTT
>NA|TRBJ2-5|NA|TRBV2
CASSMTSAHQETQYF
TGTGCCAGCAGTATGACTTCCGCGCACCAAGAGACCCAGTACTTC